Each of the 9 T cell receptor beta chains below was sequenced from the same sample in a study of regulatory T cells in long-lasting Graves disease. The TCR beta library used iRepertoire HTBI primers with Arm-PCR amplification of CDR3. Via MiXCR, TCRdb re-called the multiplex PCR reads, giving one row per CDR3 protein. The sample holds 400,000 to 500,000 distinct CDR3 sequences, less than 20% seen once. The time point was: newly diagnosed GD, antithyroid drugs for less than 3 months. PBMC RNA was the source of the TCR library. The sample was also reused in another study, on T cells in Graves' hyperthyroidism and ophthalmopathy.

The sequenced sample was peripheral blood mononuclear cells (PBMCs), obtained at new diagnosis, from a patient treated with antithyroid drugs. These receptor sequences come from a woman younger than 35 with Graves disease.

The chain has TRBV12-3 or TRBV12-4 and TRBJ2-3; the match to TRBD2 covers 12 bases. The CDR3 loop spans 15 amino acids. After removal of 7 bases from V and 6 bases from J, the junction contained 8 bases not matched to a gene. The CDR3 protein is CASTRLAGVSDTQYF. As DNA, the CDR3 is TGTGCCAGCACCAGACTAGCGGGAGTGTCGGATACGCAGTATTTT.

V is TRBV3-1 and J is TRBJ1-6; D is unclear. This CDR3 comprises 14 residues. Trimming stripped 0 bases from V and 10 bases from J, with 10 bases between. Germline loops: CDR1 LGHDT, CDR2 YNNKEL (reference sequence). The CDR3 DNA follows: TGTGCCAGCAGCCAAGATCGGAATAGATCACCCCTCCACTTT. This codes for CASSQDRNRSPLHF.

The rearrangement links TRBV7-3 to TRBJ1-1; D gene unclear. This CDR3 is built from 14 residues. In germline, CDR1 is SGHTA, CDR2 FQGTGA. V was pared by 4 bases and J by 4 bases, with 13 bases between. CDR3 nucleotide sequence: TGTGCCAGCAGCTCTCACCCGGCGAGCACTGAAGCTTTCTTT. It codes for CASSSHPASTEAFF.

This clonotype was seen at least ten times. The chain carries TRBV5-4 and TRBJ1-2; tentatively, D is TRBD1 (5 bases). Germline V gene lookup returns CDR1 SGHNT and CDR2 YYREEE (reference sequence). The CDR3 runs to 13 residues. V lost 0 bases, J lost 6 bases, and 9 bases lay in between. CDR3 protein: CASSLVGGDGYTF. In DNA form, the CDR3 reads TGTGCCAGCAGCTTGGTCGGGGGAGATGGCTACACCTTC.

The rearrangement joins TRBV24-1 to TRBJ2-7; unclear D gene. This CDR3 contains 14 residues. Germline V CDR1 and CDR2: KGHDR, SFDVKD. V was cut by 2 bases and J by 2 bases, with 9 bases left in between. The CDR3 spells CATSDSSDPYEQYF. Here the CDR3 DNA reads TGTGCCACCAGTGATTCCTCGGACCCCTACGAGCAGTACTTC.

The chain combines TRBV20-1 with TRBJ2-3; 7 nucleotides line up with TRBD2. Trimming cost V 3 bases and J 6 bases; bases outside gene matches: 12. This CDR3 has 15 amino acids. The germline V gene has CDR1 DFQATT and CDR2 SNEGSKA (reference sequence). In DNA, the CDR3 is TGCAGTGCTAGGCTTCTAGCGGAGATCGGTGATACGCAGTATTTT. Translated, it gives CSARLLAEIGDTQYF.

The chain couples TRBV18 to TRBJ2-1; 9 positions match TRBD1. The V and J ends lost 0 bases and 6 bases, in that order; junction bases with no gene match: 6. The CDR3 covers 16 residues. In germline, CDR1 is KGHSH, CDR2 LQKENI. Here the CDR3 reads CASSPPQDRGRNEQFF. In DNA, the CDR3 is TGTGCCAGCTCACCACCGCAGGACAGGGGACGCAATGAGCAGTTCTTC.

This clonotype was found many times. This chain links TRBV18 with TRBJ2-5; no clear D. Germline assignment: CDR1 KGHSH and CDR2 LQKENI. V shed 8 bases and J shed 2 bases, with 6 bases lying between them. The CDR3 contains 11 residues. CDR3 amino acids: CASSGQETQYF. The CDR3 DNA reads TGTGCCAGCAGTGGACAAGAGACCCAGTACTTC.

This clonotype was recorded many times. The chain links TRBV28 to TRBJ2-2; D is ambiguous. The CDR3 contains 13 residues. Looked up from germline, CDR1 is MDHEN and CDR2 is SYDVKM. The ends were cut back, 5 bases at V and 5 bases at J, with 9 bases in the middle. As DNA, the CDR3 is TGTGCCAGCAGTCCACCCACGACCGGGGAGCTGTTTTTT. This translates into CASSPPTTGELFF. Full variable domain (remainder filled in from reference TRBV28 and TRBJ2-2): DVKVTQSSRYLVKRTGEKVFLECVQDMDHENMFWYRQDPGLGLRLIYFSYDVKMKEKGDIPEGYSVSREKKERFSLILESASTNQTSMYLCASSPPTTGELFFGEGSRLTVL.